The 27 T cell receptor beta chains in this list originate from one sample, sequenced in a study of Tregs in tolerant kidney transplant recipients. Sequenced by immunoSEQ multiplex PCR; TCRdb stores in-frame clones only, minus some. The table includes 55,000 to 80,000 clones, 95% to 98% detected once. Here the sequenced sample was Tregs from blood, taken before the transplant. The receptor set was obtained from a human donor who received a combined kidney and bone marrow transplant.

V and J are TRBV5-1 and TRBJ2-1, with 8 bases lining up with TRBD2. V dropped 4 bases and J dropped 3; count of bases not matched to a gene: 6. Germline V CDR1 and CDR2: SGHRS, YFSETQ. The CDR3 consists of 15 residues. The CDR3 DNA sequence: TGCGCCAGCAGCATTAGCGGGGATTTCTACAATGAGCAGTTCTTC. Its translation is CASSISGDFYNEQFF.

The chain employs TRBV9 and TRBJ2-2; 7 bases are shared with TRBD1. V gave up 0 bases and J gave up 13 bases; unmatched junction bases: 9. This CDR3 is built from 14 residues. Germline V gene sequence: CDR1 SGDLS, CDR2 YYNGEE. For the CDR3, the DNA is TGTGCCAGCAGCGTAGACCCGGGACAGCAGGTGCTGTTTTTT. Encoded protein: CASSVDPGQQVLFF.

For the CDR3, the DNA is TGCGCCAGCAGTGTGACAGGGTACTACAATGAGCAGTTCTTC. Protein sequence: CASSVTGYYNEQFF. J is TRBJ2-1 and V is TRBV5-1; 7 nucleotides agree with TRBD1. This CDR3 is built from 14 residues. V lost 5 bases and J lost 3; bases outside the gene matches: 5. Germline CDR1 and CDR2: SGHRS and YFSETQ.

The chain employs TRBV5-5 and TRBJ1-1; 7 bases match TRBD1. J gave up 4 bases and V 6 bases, and 6 bases lay outside the gene matches. This CDR3 has 13 amino acids. CDR1 is SGHKS and CDR2 is YYEKEE in the germline V gene (reference sequence). The CDR3 region has the DNA TGTGCCAGCATTCAAGACAGGGCCACTGAAGCTTTCTTT. Translating gives CASIQDRATEAFF.

The chain couples TRBV18 to TRBJ1-3; no clear D gene. V lost 3 bases to trimming and J lost 0 bases, with 6 bases between them. The CDR3 length is 14 residues. Per germline, CDR1 KGHSH and CDR2 LQKENI. CDR3 in amino acids: CASSPRSSGNTIYF. CDR3 coding DNA: TGTGCCAGCTCACCTCGCAGCTCTGGAAACACCATATATTTT. Complete variable domain (other parts from reference TRBV18 and TRBJ1-3): NAGVMQNPRHLVRRRGQEARLRCSPMKGHSHVYWYRQLPEEGLKFMVYLQKENIIDESGMPKERFSAEFPKEGPSILRIQQVVRGDSAAYFCASSPRSSGNTIYFGEGSWLTVV.

This rearrangement joins TRBV29-1 to TRBJ2-7; D unresolved. The V and J ends lost 2 bases and 2 bases respectively, with 4 bases between them. Germline V CDR1 and CDR2: SQVTM, ANQGSEA. This CDR3 contains 11 residues. CDR3 region: CSVELPYEQYF. The DNA for the CDR3 is TGCAGCGTTGAACTCCCCTACGAGCAGTACTTC.

The chain has TRBV7-2 and TRBJ2-3; perhaps TRBD1 as D (5 bases). Trimming took off 3 bases at V and 4 bases at J, with 14 bases between the two ends. Per the germline V gene, CDR1 is SGHTA and CDR2 is FQGNSA. The CDR3 is made up of 15 amino acids. The CDR3 sequence: CASSFYRGFPDTQYF. In DNA form, the CDR3 reads TGTGCCAGCAGCTTCTATAGGGGTTTTCCAGATACGCAGTATTTT. Full variable domain (remainder filled in from reference TRBV7-2 and TRBJ2-3): GAGVSQSPSNKVTEKGKDVELRCDPISGHTALYWYRQSLGQGLEFLIYFQGNSAPDKSGLPSDRFSAERTGGSVSTLTIQRTQQEDSAVYLCASSFYRGFPDTQYFGPGTRLTVL.

V is TRBV11-2 and J is TRBJ1-1; D is undetermined. The V end was cut by 5 bases, the J end by 5 bases, with 15 bases between. CDR1 and CDR2 (germline): SGHAT, FQNNGV. The CDR3 has 14 residues. The CDR3 DNA is TGTGCCAGCAGCCCCGGGAACCAGAGGACTGAAGCTTTCTTT. Protein: CASSPGNQRTEAFF.

This clone was recorded once. This chain connects TRBV19 to TRBJ2-2; D unclear. The CDR3 runs 16 residues. V lost 9 bases to trimming and J lost 1 base, with 18 bases between them. From germline, CDR1 is LNHDA and CDR2 SQIVND (reference sequence). The CDR3 here is CASRSRSVRNTGELFF. DNA of the CDR3: TGTGCCAGCCGTAGTAGGAGTGTTAGGAACACCGGGGAGCTGTTTTTT.

The CDR3 sequence is CASSLVAGVPYF. The CDR3 coding sequence is TGTGCCAGCAGCTTGGTAGCGGGAGTTCCGTACTTC. The rearrangement joins TRBV7-6 to TRBJ2-7; 9 bases align to TRBD2. J gave up 12 bases and V 3 bases, and 6 bases lay outside the gene matches. Germline V gene sequence: CDR1 SGHVS, CDR2 FNYEAQ. This CDR3 has 12 residues.

This clone was observed a single time. The rearrangement uses TRBV7-2 and TRBJ2-2; tentative D call: TRBD1 (5 bases). Germline V gives CDR1 SGHTA, CDR2 FQGNSA. With 5 bases removed from V and 2 bases from J, the gap between germline ends came to 15 bases. This CDR3 is 16 amino acids long. The CDR3 loop is CASSLRQTLNTGELFF. In nucleotides, the CDR3 is TGTGCCAGCAGCCTGAGACAGACCCTAAACACCGGGGAGCTGTTTTTT.

V gene TRBV4-1 combines with J gene TRBJ2-5, with TRBD2 matching 10 bases. The CDR3 is made up of 15 amino acids. Germline trimming cut 2 bases from V and 5 bases from J; bases unmatched to any gene: 5. Germline V gene data show CDR1 as MGHRA and CDR2 as YSYEKL. The DNA for the CDR3 is TGCGCCAGCAGCCAAATCCCGACTAGCGGGGAGACCCAGTACTTC. This codes for CASSQIPTSGETQYF.

This chain's CDR3 is CASSQVRLVADNEQFF. The CDR3 region has the DNA TGTGCCAGCAGCCAAGTCAGACTAGTGGCCGACAATGAGCAGTTCTTC. This rearrangement joins TRBV4-2 to TRBJ2-1; D may be TRBD2 (6 bases). The CDR3 is 16 amino acids. The ends were cut back, 1 base at V and 5 bases at J, with 15 bases in the middle. The germline V gene encodes CDR1 LGHNA and CDR2 YNFKEQ.

The rearrangement joins TRBV2 to TRBJ1-2, with D unclear. Germline values: CDR1 SNHLY, CDR2 FYNNEI. The length of the CDR3 is 12 residues. V was pared by 2 bases and J by 8 bases, with 9 bases between. The CDR3 DNA reads as TGTGCCAGCAGTGAACGGGGTGGGGGCTACACCTTC. It encodes CASSERGGGYTF.

This clone was seen a single time. V is TRBV5-1 and J is TRBJ2-1; 13 bases line up with TRBD2. CDR1 and CDR2 (germline): SGHRS, YFSETQ. This CDR3 comprises 15 residues. V dropped 4 bases and J dropped 8; count of bases not matched to a gene: 6. In nucleotides, the CDR3 is TGCGCCAGCAGCCGGCGGACTAGCGGGAGCGATGAGCAGTTCTTC. Its translation: CASSRRTSGSDEQFF.

The CDR3 protein is CAISRLGQGGGEQFF. CDR3 DNA sequence: TGTGCCATCAGTCGGTTAGGACAGGGAGGAGGTGAGCAGTTCTTC. The chain employs TRBV10-3 and TRBJ2-1, with TRBD1 matching 8 bases. Germline CDR1 and CDR2: ENHRY and SYGVKD. The CDR3 runs to 15 residues. V shed 5 bases and J 9 bases; nucleotides not matched to a gene: 12.

The chain employs TRBV29-1 and TRBJ2-7; a possible D gene is TRBD2 (5 bases). The CDR3 covers 13 residues. Trimming took 5 bases from V and 0 from J, leaving 11 bases between them. CDR1 SQVTM and CDR2 ANQGSEA come from the germline V gene. CDR3 bases: TGCAGCGTTCGGACGGGGAGCTCCTACGAGCAGTACTTC. Amino acid sequence: CSVRTGSSYEQYF.

The genes are TRBV11-3 and TRBJ2-1; TRBD2 matches at 11 bases. This CDR3 region has 19 residues. Germline CDR1 is SGHNT and CDR2 is YENEEA. With V trimmed by 4 bases and J by 2 bases, 13 bases remained unmatched. The CDR3: CASSSVAGGPPGPYNEQFF. The DNA of the CDR3 is TGTGCCAGCAGCTCCGTAGCGGGAGGGCCTCCTGGGCCCTACAATGAGCAGTTCTTC. Full variable domain (remainder filled in from reference TRBV11-3 and TRBJ2-1): EAGVVQSPRYKIIEKKQPVAFWCNPISGHNTLYWYLQNLGQGPELLIRYENEEAVDDSQLPKDRFSAERLKGVDSTLKIQPAELGDSAVYLCASSSVAGGPPGPYNEQFFGPGTRLTVL.

V is TRBV18 and J is TRBJ2-1; 8 bases map to TRBD2. V was clipped by 6 bases and J by 0 bases; unmatched bases: 4. The CDR3 covers 15 residues. The germline CDR1 and CDR2 sequences are KGHSH and LQKENI. The DNA of the CDR3 is TGTGCCAGCTCCGGGGGGGGGAGCTCCTACAATGAGCAGTTCTTC. Residues: CASSGGGSSYNEQFF.

V gene TRBV29-1 combines with J gene TRBJ2-5, with D uncertain. The CDR3 is 13 residues long. The germline CDR1 and CDR2 sequences are SQVTM and ANQGSEA. V lost 2 bases and J 0 bases, leaving 7 bases between the germline ends. The chain's CDR3 is CSVESDNQETQYF. The DNA for the CDR3 is TGCAGCGTTGAATCAGACAACCAAGAGACCCAGTACTTC.

This chain joins TRBV5-1 and TRBJ2-5, with D maybe TRBD2 (6 bases). The CDR3 loop spans 13 amino acids. V dropped 3 bases and J dropped 7 bases, with 13 bases sitting between them. Germline V gene lookup returns CDR1 SGHRS and CDR2 YFSETQ. The CDR3 sequence: CASSSYLEGTQYF. As DNA, the CDR3 is TGCGCCAGCAGCTCCTACCTGGAGGGGACCCAGTACTTC. Using reference TRBV5-1 and TRBJ2-5 for the parts outside the CDR3, the full variable domain is KAGVTQTPRYLIKTRGQQVTLSCSPISGHRSVSWYQQTPGQGLQFLFEYFSETQRNKGNFPGRFSGRQFSNSRSEMNVSTLELGDSALYLCASSSYLEGTQYFGPGTRLLVL.

The J gene is TRBJ2-5, the V gene TRBV5-1; D perhaps matches TRBD1 (6 bases). The CDR3 is 13 amino acids. Trimming cost V 7 bases and J 4 bases, with 14 bases left between them. The germline V gene has CDR1 SGHRS and CDR2 YFSETQ. CDR3 in DNA: TGCGCCAGCGGGGCAGGGGTTAGAGAGACCCAGTACTTC. Translating gives CASGAGVRETQYF.

Regarding this clone: One junction end does not reproduce the germline sequence, and a read error may be involved. Other DNA sequences in this sample translate to the same CDR3. The V gene is TRBV7-3, the J gene TRBJ1-2; tentative D call: TRBD1 (5 bases). Germline CDR1 and CDR2: SGHTA and FQGTGA. The CDR3 is 14 residues long. CDR3 DNA: TGTGCCAGTAGCTCTCAGGGTGGACTAGGCGGCTACACCTTC. Its protein is CASSSQGGLGGYTF.

This clone has just a few counts. As DNA, the CDR3 is TGCAGCGTAGATAGCGGGAGGGCTATTGATACGCAGTATTTT. Its translation: CSVDSGRAIDTQYF. This sequence joins TRBV29-1 and TRBJ2-3; 11 bases match TRBD2. The CDR3 loop spans 14 amino acids. Trimming took 6 bases from V and 6 from J; bases not matched to a gene: 8. In germline, CDR1 is SQVTM, CDR2 ANQGSEA.

V usage is TRBV6-1 and J usage is TRBJ2-6; D ambiguous. Trimming left V 10 bases short and J 2 bases short, with 6 bases between. The CDR3 is 12 amino acids. The germline gives CDR1 MNHNS, CDR2 SASEGT. The CDR3 region is CATKPGANVLTF. CDR3 coding DNA: TGTGCCACAAAGCCTGGGGCCAACGTCCTGACTTTC.

The chain couples TRBV28 to TRBJ1-5; TRBD1 is a possible D gene (5 bases). Trimming left V 6 bases short and J 6 bases short, with 15 bases between. This CDR3 is built from 14 residues. The germline V gene has CDR1 MDHEN and CDR2 SYDVKM. CDR3 amino acids: CASSPRWGGQPQHF. The CDR3 bases are TGTGCCAGCAGCCCCCGGTGGGGCGGTCAGCCCCAGCATTTT.

V and J are TRBV18 and TRBJ2-1, with 8 bases identical to TRBD1. CDR1 is KGHSH and CDR2 is LQKENI in the germline V gene. The CDR3 extends over 14 amino acids. Trimming took 4 bases from V and 7 from J; bases not matched to a gene: 6. The CDR3 coding sequence is TGTGCCAGCTCACTACTTAGACAGGGGAATGAGCAGTTCTTC. As protein: CASSLLRQGNEQFF.